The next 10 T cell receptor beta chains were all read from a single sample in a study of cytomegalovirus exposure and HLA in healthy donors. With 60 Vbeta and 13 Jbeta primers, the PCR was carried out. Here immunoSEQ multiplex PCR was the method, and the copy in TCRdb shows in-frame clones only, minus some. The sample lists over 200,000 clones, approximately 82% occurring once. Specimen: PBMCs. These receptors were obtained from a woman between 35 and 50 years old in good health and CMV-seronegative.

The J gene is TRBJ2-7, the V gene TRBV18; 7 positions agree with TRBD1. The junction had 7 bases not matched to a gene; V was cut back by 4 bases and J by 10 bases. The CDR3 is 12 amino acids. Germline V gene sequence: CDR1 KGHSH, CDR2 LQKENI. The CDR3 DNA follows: TGTGCCAGCTCACAGGACAGGTTACTTCAGTACTTC. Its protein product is CASSQDRLLQYF.

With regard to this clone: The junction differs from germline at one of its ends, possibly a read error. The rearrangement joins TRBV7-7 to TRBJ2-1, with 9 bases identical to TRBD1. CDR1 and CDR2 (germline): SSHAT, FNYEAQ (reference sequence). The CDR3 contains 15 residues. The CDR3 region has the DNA TGTGCTAGCAGCTCAAGCGGGGACAGGGCTAACGAGCAGTTCTTC. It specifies CASSSSGDRANEQFF.

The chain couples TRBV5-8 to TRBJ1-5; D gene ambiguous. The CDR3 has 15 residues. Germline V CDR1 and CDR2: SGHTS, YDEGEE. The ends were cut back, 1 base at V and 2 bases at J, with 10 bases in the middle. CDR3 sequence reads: CASSLNRLGNQPQHF. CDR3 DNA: TGTGCCAGCAGCTTGAACAGATTGGGCAATCAGCCCCAGCATTTT.

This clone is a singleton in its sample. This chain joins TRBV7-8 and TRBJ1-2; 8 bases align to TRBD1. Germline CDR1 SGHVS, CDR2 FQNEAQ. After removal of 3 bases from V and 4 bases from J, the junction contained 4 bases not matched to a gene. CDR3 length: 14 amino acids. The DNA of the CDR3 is TGTGCCAGCAGCTTTCGGGACAGGTTCTATGGCTACACCTTC. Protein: CASSFRDRFYGYTF.

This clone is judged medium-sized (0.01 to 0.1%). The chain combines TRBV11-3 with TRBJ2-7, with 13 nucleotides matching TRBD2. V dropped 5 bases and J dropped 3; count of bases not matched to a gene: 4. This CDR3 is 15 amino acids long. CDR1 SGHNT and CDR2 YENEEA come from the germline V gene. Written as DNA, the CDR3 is TGTGCCAGCAGCGCCGGGACTAGCGGGGTCTACGAGCAGTACTTC. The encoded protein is CASSAGTSGVYEQYF.

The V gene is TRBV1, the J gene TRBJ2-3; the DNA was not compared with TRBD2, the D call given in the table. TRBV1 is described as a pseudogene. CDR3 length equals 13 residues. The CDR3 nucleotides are TGCACCAGCAGCCAACTTAGGAGAGATACGCAGTATTTT. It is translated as CTSSQLRRDTQYF.

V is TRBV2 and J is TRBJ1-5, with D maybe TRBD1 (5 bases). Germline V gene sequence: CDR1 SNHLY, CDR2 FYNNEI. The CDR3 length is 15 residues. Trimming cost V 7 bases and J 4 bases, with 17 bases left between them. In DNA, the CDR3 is TGTGCCAGCAACTACAGGAGTACTGTAAATCAGCCCCAGCATTTT. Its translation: CASNYRSTVNQPQHF.

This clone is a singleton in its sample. CDR3 DNA sequence: TGTGCCAGCAGTGCCCCCCCGGCCCCCAGGGAGACCCAGTACTTC. Amino acid sequence: CASSAPPAPRETQYF. The chain employs TRBV6-1 and TRBJ2-5; D not certain. CDR3 length equals 15 residues. The V end lost 4 bases, the J end lost 5 bases, and 17 bases lay between the germline ends. CDR1 MNHNS and CDR2 SASEGT come from the germline V gene.

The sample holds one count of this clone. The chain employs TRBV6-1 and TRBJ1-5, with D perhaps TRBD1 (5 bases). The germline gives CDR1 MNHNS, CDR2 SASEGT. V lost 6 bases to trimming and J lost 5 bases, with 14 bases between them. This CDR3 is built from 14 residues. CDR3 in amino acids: CASRGLGVDQPQHF. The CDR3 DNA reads TGTGCCAGCAGGGGGTTAGGGGTGGATCAGCCCCAGCATTTT.

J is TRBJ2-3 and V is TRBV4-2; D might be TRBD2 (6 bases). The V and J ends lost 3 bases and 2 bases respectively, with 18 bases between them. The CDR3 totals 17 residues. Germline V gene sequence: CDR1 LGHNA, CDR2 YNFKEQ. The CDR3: CASSQVTTSIDTDTQYF. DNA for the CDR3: TGTGCCAGCAGCCAGGTCACCACTAGCATCGACACAGATACGCAGTATTTT.